This paragraph reports one TCR beta chain. Produced via immunoSEQ multiplex PCR; TCRdb's table is partial and in-frame only. The sample contains 140,000 or so clones, roughly 85% of which appear only once. The data were taken from a study of blood T cell repertoires in COVID-19. The clonotype was recovered from a man aged 50 to 59 with acute or convalescent COVID-19. Sample: peripheral blood.

For the CDR3, the DNA is TGTGCCAGTAGTGGAGCGGGAAACACCGGGGAGCTGTTTTTT. This sequence encodes CASSGAGNTGELFF. The gene calls are TRBV19 and TRBJ2-2; TRBD2 agrees at 7 bases. CDR1 and CDR2 (germline): LNHDA, SQIVND (reference sequence). The CDR3 spans 14 residues. Germline trimming cut 5 bases from V and 2 bases from J; bases unmatched to any gene: 2.